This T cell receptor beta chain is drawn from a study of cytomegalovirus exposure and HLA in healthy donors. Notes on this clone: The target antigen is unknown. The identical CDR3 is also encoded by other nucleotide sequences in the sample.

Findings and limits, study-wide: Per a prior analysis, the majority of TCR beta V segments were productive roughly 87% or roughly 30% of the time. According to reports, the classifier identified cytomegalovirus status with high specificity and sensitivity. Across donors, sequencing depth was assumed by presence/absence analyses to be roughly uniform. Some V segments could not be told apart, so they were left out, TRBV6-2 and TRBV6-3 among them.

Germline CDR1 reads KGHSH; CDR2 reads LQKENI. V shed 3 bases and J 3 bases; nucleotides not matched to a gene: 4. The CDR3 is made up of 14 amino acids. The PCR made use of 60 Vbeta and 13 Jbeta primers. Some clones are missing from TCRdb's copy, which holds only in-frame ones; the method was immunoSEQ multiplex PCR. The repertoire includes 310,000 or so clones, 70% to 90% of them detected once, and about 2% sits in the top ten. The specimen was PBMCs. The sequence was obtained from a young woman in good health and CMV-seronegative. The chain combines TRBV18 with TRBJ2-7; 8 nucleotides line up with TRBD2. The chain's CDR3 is CASSPGTSGYEQYF. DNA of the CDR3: TGTGCCAGCTCACCCGGGACTAGTGGCTACGAGCAGTACTTC.